This TCR beta chain came from a study of early T cells in non-severe SARS-CoV-2 infection. The sample holds many counts of this clonotype. Individually, cDNA molecules had unique molecular identifiers attached to them. TCRdb itself ran the 5' RACE reads through MiXCR, one entry per CDR3 protein. The table lists tens of thousands of distinct CDR3 sequences, roughly a tenth of them singletons. The TCR originated in an adult who was a healthcare worker with PCR-confirmed SARS-CoV-2 infection or an uninfected control (not recorded which). The source material was whole blood.

The chain's CDR3 is CASRTWVGARTYEQYF. The CDR3 DNA reads as TGTGCAAGTCGCACCTGGGTAGGGGCGCGGACGTACGAGCAGTACTTC. The chain links TRBV12-2 to TRBJ2-7; the D call in the table, TRBD1, was not verified against the DNA. TRBV12-2 is a recognized pseudogene. CDR3 length: 16 residues.